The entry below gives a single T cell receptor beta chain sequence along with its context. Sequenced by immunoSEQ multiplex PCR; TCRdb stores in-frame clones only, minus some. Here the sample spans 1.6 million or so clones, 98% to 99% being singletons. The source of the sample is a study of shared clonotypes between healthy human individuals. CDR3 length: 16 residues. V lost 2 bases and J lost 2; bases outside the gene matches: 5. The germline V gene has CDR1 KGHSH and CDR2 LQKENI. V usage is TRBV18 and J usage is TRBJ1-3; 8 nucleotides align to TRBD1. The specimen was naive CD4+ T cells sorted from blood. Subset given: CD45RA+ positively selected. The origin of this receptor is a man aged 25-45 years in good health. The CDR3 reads CASSPRDRSAGNTIYF. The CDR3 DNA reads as TGTGCCAGCTCACCAAGGGACAGGTCAGCTGGAAACACCATATATTTT.